The rows below give T cell receptor beta chains drawn from one sample of a study of cytomegalovirus exposure and HLA in healthy donors. The data were produced by immunoSEQ multiplex PCR, yet TCRdb's version contains in-frame clones alone and is incomplete. The sample comprises 150,000 or so clones, 70% to 90% of which are singletons, and approximately 2.3% rests with the top ten. Input material: PBMCs. Source of these receptors: a man aged 25 to 40 in good health and CMV-seropositive. Each CDR3 is given with its conserved first and last residue. The D gene is left open where the match is weak. Some rows have no size entry. The others give once, few or many, or a class for an expanded clone.

clone size | J gene | D gene | V gene | CDR3 protein | CDR3 DNA
. | TRBJ2-5 | TRBD2 | TRBV7-9 | CASSLRLAGARGEETQYF | TGTGCCAGCAGCCTAAGACTAGCGGGGGCCAGGGGGGAAGAGACCCAGTACTTC
. | TRBJ1-1 | . | TRBV7-3 | CASSLREGSIEAFF | TGTGCCAGCAGCTTAAGGGAGGGTTCGATCGAAGCTTTCTTT
. | TRBJ2-7 | TRBD2 | TRBV7-9 | CASGIAGDYEQYF | TGTGCCAGCGGAATAGCGGGGGACTACGAGCAGTACTTC
. | TRBJ2-1 | TRBD1 | TRBV29-1 | CSVEDHGDRGGNEQFF | TGCAGCGTTGAAGATCACGGGGACAGGGGTGGCAATGAGCAGTTCTTC
. | TRBJ2-1 | TRBD1 | TRBV30 | CALNRGLNNEQFF | TGTGCCCTGAACAGGGGGCTTAACAATGAGCAGTTCTTC
. | TRBJ1-4 | . | TRBV4-3 | CASSQATEEKLFF | TGCGCCAGCAGCCAAGCGACAGAAGAAAAACTGTTTTTT
. | TRBJ2-7 | TRBD2 | TRBV5-1 | CASSVQGGGNNEQYF | TGCGCCAGCAGCGTGCAGGGCGGGGGGAACAACGAGCAGTACTTC
. | TRBJ2-1 | . | TRBV9 | CASSVVGASSYNEQFF | TGTGCCAGCAGCGTAGTAGGGGCTAGCTCCTACAATGAGCAGTTCTTC
few | TRBJ1-1 | . | TRBV2 | CARRTAIRTAEAFF | TGTGCCAGAAGAACAGCCATCCGAACGGCTGAAGCTTTCTTT
. | TRBJ1-4 | . | TRBV19 | CASTIPRGGTNEKLFF | TGTGCCAGTACCATACCCCGGGGGGGGACTAATGAAAAACTGTTTTTT
. | TRBJ1-1 | . | TRBV6-5 | CAVRPGGGTEAFF | TGTGCCGTCCGTCCCGGGGGAGGGACTGAAGCTTTCTTT
. | TRBJ2-7 | TRBD1 | TRBV11-2 | CASSLVLNAGTGPLF | TGTGCCAGCAGCTTAGTGCTCAATGCGGGGACAGGCCCTCTCTTC
. | TRBJ2-7 | . | TRBV5-1 | CASSLGGASYEQYF | TGCGCCAGCAGCTTGGGCGGGGCCTCCTACGAGCAGTACTTC
. | TRBJ2-7 | TRBD1 | TRBV4-3 | CASSQDRDSVYEQYF | TGCGCCAGCAGCCAAGACCGGGACAGCGTCTACGAGCAGTACTTC
once | TRBJ1-5 | TRBD1 | TRBV30 | CAWHPGQPGNQPQHF | TGTGCCTGGCATCCGGGACAGCCTGGGAATCAGCCCCAGCATTTT
. | TRBJ1-5 | . | TRBV7-2 | CASSPRPPQGQPQHF | TGTGCCAGCAGCCCGAGACCCCCACAGGGTCAGCCCCAGCATTTT
. | TRBJ2-6 | . | TRBV6-5 | CASRPTGTGANVLTF | TGTGCCAGCAGGCCCACAGGGACTGGGGCCAACGTCCTGACTTTC